This T cell receptor (beta chain) was identified during a study of shared clonotypes between healthy human individuals. Study-wide context: Each donor's CD4 naive and CD4 memory cells filled three plates apiece, CD8 naive two, and CD8 memory one. Study-wide results and limits: Shared clonotypes: roughly 4.5% naive CD4, under 4% naive CD8, less than 2.5% memory CD4, approximately 0.41% memory CD8.

This clone was observed a single time. The antigen remains unidentified. Several immunoSEQ plates held equal portions of the genomic DNA taken from each subset. Measured with immunoSEQ multiplex PCR; TCRdb has only the in-frame clones, and not every one. The profile shows over a million clones, 70% to 80% of them singletons. This CDR3 comprises 12 residues. Trimming pared 5 bases from V and 7 bases from J, leaving 10 bases between. In germline, CDR1 is SGHRS, CDR2 YFSETQ. Sequencing input: memory CD4+ T cells from PBMCs. Subset defined: CD45RA-negative fraction. This chain uses TRBV5-1 with TRBJ1-3; D is undetermined. This TCR was sampled from a man aged 18-30 years in good health. Some clones in this sample may be carry-over from other donors' samples. CDR3 protein: CASSNEGNTIYF. CDR3 bases: TGCGCCAGCAGTAATGAAGGGAACACCATATATTTT.